The T cell receptor beta chain described here comes from a study of shared clonotypes between healthy human individuals. Across the study: Each donor had three CD4 naive, three CD4 memory, two CD8 naive and one CD8 memory plate. The study's findings and limits: Memory subsets generally showed smaller estimated richness than naive subsets did.

For this clone: Its antigen is not known.

The assay was immunoSEQ multiplex PCR, and TCRdb's table has in-frame clones only and misses some. The table has under 350,000 clones, more than 75% seen once. The CDR3 runs 12 residues. Deletions cut 0 bases from V and 10 bases from J, with 9 bases between. Germline CDR1 and CDR2: MNHNS and SASEGT. This sequence was found in a man in his late teens or twenties in good health. This chain uses TRBV6-1 with TRBJ1-2; the D is unclear. Sequenced input: memory CD8+ T cells sorted from blood. Subset given: CD45RO+ cells pooled with CCR7-negative TemRA cells. Written as DNA, the CDR3 is TGTGCCAGCAGTGAAGCGGTGATAGACTACACCTTC. It encodes CASSEAVIDYTF.